One sample yielded the 25 T cell receptor beta chains listed below, sequenced in a study of T cells in lung cancer brain metastases. Repertoires were generated with immunoSEQ multiplex PCR, while TCRdb's copy carries only in-frame clones and drops some. The table lists some 5,000 clones, about 85% of them singletons. The specimen was tumor tissue from a brain metastasis. The receptors come from a woman aged 50 to 60 with non-small cell lung cancer that had spread to the brain.

The CDR3 spells CASSQEHPAGPYNEQFF. Written as DNA, the CDR3 is TGTGCCAGCAGCCAAGAACACCCAGCGGGGCCTTACAATGAGCAGTTCTTC. The V and J genes are TRBV4-2 and TRBJ2-1; 7 nucleotides match TRBD2. This CDR3 region has 17 residues. The germline CDR1 and CDR2 sequences are LGHNA and YNFKEQ. Trimming at V came to 0 bases and at J to 4 bases, leaving 9 bases not matched to a gene.

As concerns this clone: One junction end disagrees with the germline gene, perhaps due to a read error. The chain carries TRBV5-8 and TRBJ1-2; 8 bases match TRBD1. The germline CDR1 and CDR2 sequences are SGHTS and YDEGEE. The CDR3 is made up of 12 amino acids. The CDR3 region has the DNA TGTGCCAGCAGCTTGGTTCAGGGGGCTTCAAACTTC. This translates into CASSLVQGASNF.

The chain links TRBV6-1 to TRBJ1-5, with a weak D call TRBD1 (5 bases). The CDR3 runs to 13 residues. V was cut by 6 bases and J by 4 bases, with 10 bases left in between. Germline V CDR1 and CDR2: MNHNS, SASEGT. The CDR3 loop reads CASSTGPNQPQHF. CDR3 coding DNA: TGTGCCAGCAGCACAGGTCCTAATCAGCCCCAGCATTTT.

This sequence joins TRBV29-1 and TRBJ2-7; no firm D call. V dropped 5 bases and J dropped 5 bases, with 13 bases sitting between them. This CDR3 is 12 amino acids long. Germline CDR1 is SQVTM and CDR2 is ANQGSEA. For the CDR3, the DNA is TGCAGCGTTTCGCGGCCTCCCCACGAGCAGTACTTC. Amino acid sequence: CSVSRPPHEQYF.

The gene calls are TRBV28 and TRBJ2-7; 8 nucleotides match TRBD2. The CDR3 spans 15 residues. The V and J ends lost 6 bases and 2 bases, in that order; junction bases with no gene match: 9. Germline V lookup: CDR1 MDHEN, CDR2 SYDVKM. The CDR3 DNA follows: TGTGCCAGCAGGTTGAGCGGGAGTGGAGCCTACGAGCAGTACTTC. It encodes CASRLSGSGAYEQYF.

In this sample, this clone turned up once. This chain uses TRBV27 with TRBJ2-1; no reliable D call. The CDR3 length is 15 residues. The germline gives CDR1 MNHEY, CDR2 SMNVEV (reference sequence). V was shortened by 2 bases and J by 1 base, with 9 bases between the two germline ends. In DNA form, the CDR3 reads TGTGCCAGCAGTTTAGGATTGGGATCCTACAATGAGCAGTTCTTC. As protein: CASSLGLGSYNEQFF.

The V and J genes are TRBV10-2 and TRBJ2-3, with D tentatively TRBD2 (5 bases). Germline V lookup: CDR1 WSHSY, CDR2 SAAADI. The ends were cut back, 0 bases at V and 4 bases at J, with 11 bases in the middle. The CDR3 contains 15 residues. The CDR3 protein is CASSESAGRADTQYF. Here the CDR3 DNA reads TGCGCCAGCAGTGAGTCGGCGGGTCGGGCAGATACGCAGTATTTT.

CDR3 nucleotides: TGTGCCAGCAGTTACGGAGGGAGCACAGATACGCAGTATTTT. This encodes CASSYGGSTDTQYF. This chain connects TRBV27 to TRBJ2-3, with D possibly matching TRBD2 (6 bases). Germline V gene sequence: CDR1 MNHEY, CDR2 SMNVEV (reference sequence). The CDR3 sequence is 14 residues long. The V end lost 4 bases, the J end lost 0 bases, and 8 bases lay between the germline ends.

The gene calls are TRBV29-1 and TRBJ1-4; 9 bases are shared with TRBD1. This CDR3 comprises 13 residues. Germline V CDR1 and CDR2: SQVTM, ANQGSEA. After removal of 7 bases from V and 4 bases from J, the junction contained 4 bases not matched to a gene. The CDR3 loop is CSGTGQGNEKLFF. CDR3 nucleotide sequence: TGCAGCGGTACGGGACAGGGTAATGAAAAACTGTTTTTT.

DNA of the CDR3: TGTGCCAGCAGCTCAGACGGGGGCGTCGGGAATGAAAAACTGTTTTTT. Protein product: CASSSDGGVGNEKLFF. The chain is built from TRBV7-2 and TRBJ1-4; D might be TRBD1 (6 bases). The CDR3 consists of 16 residues. Deletions cut 4 bases from V and 5 bases from J, with 17 bases between. The germline V gene has CDR1 SGHTA and CDR2 FQGNSA.

In the case of this clone: The sample has other DNA sequences that encode this CDR3 too. The chain couples TRBV7-8 to TRBJ2-7; 9 bases fit TRBD1. Trimming cost V 5 bases and J 5 bases; bases outside gene matches: 10. Germline V gene lookup returns CDR1 SGHVS and CDR2 FQNEAQ. The CDR3 totals 15 residues. The chain's CDR3 is CASSTSTGGPHEQYF. The CDR3 DNA sequence: TGTGCCAGCAGCACGTCGACAGGGGGGCCCCACGAGCAGTACTTC. Combining the CDR3 with reference TRBV7-8 and TRBJ2-7 gives the whole variable domain GAGVSQSPRYKVAKRGQDVALRCDPISGHVSLFWYQQALGQGPEFLTYFQNEAQLDKSGLPSDRFFAERPEGSVSTLKIQRTQQEDSAVYLCASSTSTGGPHEQYFGPGTRLTVT.

This clone appeared once. This sequence joins TRBV5-5 and TRBJ2-7; no reliable D call. The CDR3 is made up of 13 amino acids. Trimming took 7 bases from V and 3 from J, leaving 14 bases between them. The V gene's germline CDR1 is SGHKS and CDR2 YYEKEE (reference sequence). The CDR3 DNA reads TGTGCCAGCCGTCAGTCGATTAACTACGAGCAGTACTTC. Translated: CASRQSINYEQYF. Full variable domain (rest looked up from reference TRBV5-5 and TRBJ2-7): DAGVTQSPTHLIKTRGQQVTLRCSPISGHKSVSWYQQVLGQGPQFIFQYYEKEERGRGNFPDRFSARQFPNYSSELNVNALLLGDSALYLCASRQSINYEQYFGPGTRLTVT.

This clone was picked up one time. The chain employs TRBV28 and TRBJ2-2, with D perhaps TRBD2 (5 bases). The CDR3 extends over 15 amino acids. Germline V gene lookup returns CDR1 MDHEN and CDR2 SYDVKM. Trimming pared 3 bases from V and 4 bases from J, leaving 12 bases between. CDR3 DNA: TGTGCCAGCAGTTTGGGCCTAGCTCGCACCGGGGAGCTGTTTTTT. Translating it yields CASSLGLARTGELFF. The entire variable domain, with the rest obtained from reference TRBV28 and TRBJ2-2, is as follows: DVKVTQSSRYLVKRTGEKVFLECVQDMDHENMFWYRQDPGLGLRLIYFSYDVKMKEKGDIPEGYSVSREKKERFSLILESASTNQTSMYLCASSLGLARTGELFFGEGSRLTVL.

This chain links TRBV4-2 with TRBJ2-1; perhaps TRBD2 as D (6 bases). This CDR3 spans 16 amino acids. The germline V and J ends were trimmed by 0 bases and 6 bases, with 15 bases remaining between them. CDR1 and CDR2 (germline): LGHNA, YNFKEQ. The DNA for the CDR3 is TGTGCCAGCAGCCAAGAAGAACTAGCATTGGGCAATGAGCAGTTCTTC. Protein: CASSQEELALGNEQFF.

The rearrangement uses TRBV28 and TRBJ1-1; 9 bases fit TRBD1. Germline V lookup: CDR1 MDHEN, CDR2 SYDVKM. The CDR3 spans 14 residues. V gave up 2 bases and J gave up 5 bases; unmatched junction bases: 3. CDR3: CASSLLTGGTEAFF. CDR3 DNA: TGTGCCAGCAGTTTACTGACAGGGGGAACTGAAGCTTTCTTT.

This clone has just one count. The CDR3 spells CASRGGNTGELFF. In DNA form, the CDR3 reads TGTGCCAGCAGAGGGGGAAACACCGGGGAGCTGTTTTTT. The chain carries TRBV6-1 and TRBJ2-2; D may be TRBD1 (6 bases). Germline loops: CDR1 MNHNS, CDR2 SASEGT. The CDR3 totals 13 residues. V lost 6 bases, J lost 2 bases, and 7 bases lay in between.

J is TRBJ2-1 and V is TRBV4-3; no clear D. The CDR3 has 16 residues. The germline gives CDR1 LGHNA, CDR2 YSLEER. V was cut by 0 bases and J by 2 bases, with 11 bases left in between. The CDR3 region is CASSQDSHRTYNEQFF. Written as DNA, the CDR3 is TGCGCCAGCAGCCAAGATAGCCACAGAACCTACAATGAGCAGTTCTTC.

The rearrangement links TRBV28 to TRBJ2-7; no definite D call. CDR3 length: 13 amino acids. CDR1 and CDR2 from the germline V gene are MDHEN and SYDVKM. The V and J ends lost 3 bases and 3 bases respectively, with 9 bases between them. As DNA, the CDR3 is TGTGCCAGCAGTTTTGGCAACCGCTACGAGCAGTACTTC. Protein product: CASSFGNRYEQYF.

The J gene is TRBJ2-7, the V gene TRBV14, with 9 bases aligning to TRBD1. The germline gives CDR1 SGHDN, CDR2 FVKESK. The CDR3 contains 14 residues. V was pared by 4 bases and J by 4 bases, with 5 bases of the junction left unmatched. CDR3 DNA sequence: TGTGCCAGCAGCCCCTTGGACAGGGGTTACGAGCAGTACTTC. Encoded protein: CASSPLDRGYEQYF.

The chain couples TRBV5-4 to TRBJ2-3; D not certain. The CDR3 is made up of 14 amino acids. Germline CDR1 reads SGHNT; CDR2 reads YYREEE (reference sequence). Trimming pared 5 bases from V and 2 bases from J, leaving 12 bases between. The CDR3 nucleotides read TGTGCCAGCAGTCTTACAGCCTCCACAGATACGCAGTATTTT. This codes for CASSLTASTDTQYF.

The table lists this clone with a count of one. V gene TRBV7-6 combines with J gene TRBJ2-1; 7 bases match TRBD2. Germline V CDR1 and CDR2: SGHVS, FNYEAQ. The V segment lost 3 bases and the J segment 7 bases; nucleotides outside the gene matches: 18. The CDR3 has 18 amino acids. CDR3 loop: CASSFLTPSGTMKNEQFF. The CDR3 nucleotides read TGTGCCAGCAGCTTCCTCACCCCCAGCGGGACGATGAAGAATGAGCAGTTCTTC.

The chain is built from TRBV9 and TRBJ2-2; 10 nucleotides agree with TRBD2. The CDR3 is made up of 15 amino acids. Trimming removed 2 bases from V and 6 bases from J; junction bases left unmatched: 4. Germline lookup yields CDR1 SGDLS and CDR2 YYNGEE. This CDR3 is CASSVLAGVPGELFF. CDR3 bases: TGTGCCAGCAGCGTCCTAGCGGGAGTCCCCGGGGAGCTGTTTTTT.

The chain carries TRBV27 and TRBJ2-7, with D hard to call. V was shortened by 5 bases and J by 6 bases, with 17 bases between the two germline ends. Germline values: CDR1 MNHEY, CDR2 SMNVEV (reference sequence). The CDR3 is 14 amino acids. CDR3 in amino acids: CASSLRARGAEQYF. CDR3 in DNA: TGTGCCAGCAGTCTCCGGGCTAGAGGTGCCGAGCAGTACTTC.

The rearrangement links TRBV27 to TRBJ2-7, with D possibly TRBD2 on 5 matching bases. This CDR3 comprises 14 residues. The V end lost 8 bases, the J end lost 7 bases, and 21 bases lay between the germline ends. In germline, CDR1 is MNHEY, CDR2 SMNVEV (reference sequence). DNA for the CDR3: TGTGCCAGCTGCCTAAACTCATTCTCGGGGGAGCAGTACTTC. Residues: CASCLNSFSGEQYF.

This clone is large. The chain is built from TRBV5-1 and TRBJ1-1; TRBD1 matches 7 bases. V gave up 6 bases and J gave up 1 base; unmatched junction bases: 6. Germline V gives CDR1 SGHRS, CDR2 YFSETQ. The CDR3 is 14 residues long. This CDR3 is CASIEGQRNTEAFF. CDR3 nucleotides: TGCGCCAGCATTGAGGGACAGCGGAACACTGAAGCTTTCTTT.